This T cell receptor (beta chain) is drawn from a study of blood T cell repertoires in COVID-19. Regarding this clone: The DNA is left out, because the CDR3 cannot be placed on it with certainty; the CDR3 is given as TCRdb lists it.

Per the germline V gene, CDR1 is SGHTA and CDR2 is FQGNSA. The CDR3 is made up of 18 amino acids, end residues included. The repertoire was sequenced with immunoSEQ multiplex PCR; TCRdb's copy has only in-frame clones and lacks some. The profile shows some 210,000 clones, under 90% of them singletons. The chain is built from TRBV7-2 and TRBJ2-3; no check of the table's D call, TRBD2, against the DNA was made. The sequenced sample was PBMCs or T cells enriched from blood (not recorded which). This receptor was obtained from a woman between 45 and 60 years old with acute COVID-19. CDR3 protein: CASSLVASGALEADTQYF.